This entry features one T cell receptor beta chain sequence. Germline V gene lookup returns CDR1 SEHNR and CDR2 FQNEAQ (reference sequence). The CDR3 runs to 17 residues. Trimming removed 8 bases from V and 2 bases from J; junction bases left unmatched: 12. This sample was taken from a study of shared T cell receptors in the human thymus. This table comes from immunoSEQ multiplex PCR, and its TCRdb copy is limited to in-frame clones, with some not included. The table lists hundreds of thousands of clones, more than 75% of them singletons. These data were also filed under a second study, of human thymus T cells.

The sample comprised thymocytes. The clonotype originates from a boy less than two years old with a congenital heart defect. The gene calls are TRBV7-9 and TRBJ2-3, with 11 bases fitting TRBD2. Here the CDR3 DNA reads TGTGCCAGCGGAGTGACTAGCGGGGAGCTAAACACAGATACGCAGTATTTT. It translates to CASGVTSGELNTDTQYF.